This T cell receptor (beta chain) was sequenced for a study of cytomegalovirus exposure and HLA in healthy donors. The study's findings and limits: Researchers counted about 150 TCR beta chains as cytomegalovirus-associated.

Both 60 Vbeta primers and 13 Jbeta primers went into the PCR. Libraries were prepared by immunoSEQ multiplex PCR; TCRdb keeps only in-frame clonotypes and omits some of them. In the table there are about 140,000 clones, approximately 80% of which are singletons. CDR1 and CDR2 (germline): ENHRY, SYGVKD. There are 17 residues in the CDR3. Trimming shortened V by 3 bases and J by 4 bases, and 18 bases separated the two germline ends. As for this clone: Antigen unknown.

The genes are TRBV10-3 and TRBJ2-2; TRBD2 is a possible D gene (6 bases). The clonotype originates from a female donor in good health and CMV-seronegative. Sequencing was carried out using PBMCs. This CDR3 reads CAISDPIPGVGTGELFF. CDR3 in DNA: TGTGCCATCAGTGACCCCATTCCGGGGGTTGGCACCGGGGAGCTGTTTTTT.